This is a list of T cell receptor beta chains from one sample in a study of blood T cell repertoires in COVID-19. Libraries were prepared by immunoSEQ multiplex PCR; TCRdb keeps only in-frame clonotypes and omits some of them. The sample includes about 230,000 clones, 81% of them seen just once. The sample comprised peripheral blood. The receptors stem from a woman of 80 years or more with acute or convalescent COVID-19. Both conserved end residues are part of each CDR3. A D gene is named only where the DNA matches it firmly. The listing skips clone size in some rows; elsewhere it reads once, few, many or a size class.

V,J,size,D,CDR3,DNA
TRBV19,TRBJ1-6,-,TRBD1,CASSTTGRYSPLHF,TGTGCCAGTAGTACGACAGGGAGGTATTCACCCCTCCACTTT
TRBV28,TRBJ2-7,-,TRBD2,CASSFRLADEQYF,TGTGCCAGCAGTTTCAGACTAGCGGACGAGCAGTACTTC
TRBV2,TRBJ1-5,few,TRBD1,CASAPGNRGQPQHF,TGTGCCAGCGCCCCCGGGAACAGGGGTCAGCCCCAGCATTTT
TRBV25-1,TRBJ2-5,-,-,CASSEFGGRETQYF,TGTGCCAGCAGTGAATTCGGCGGCCGAGAGACCCAGTACTTC
TRBV4-1,TRBJ2-5,-,-,CASSQVTGRETQYF,TGCGCCAGCAGCCAAGTGACAGGGAGGGAGACCCAGTACTTC
TRBV20-1,TRBJ1-1,-,-,CSASLVGRPGKTEAFF,TGCAGTGCTAGTTTGGTCGGGCGACCAGGGAAGACTGAAGCTTTCTTT
TRBV19,TRBJ1-2,few,TRBD1,CATRTGGDGYTF,TGTGCCACCAGGACAGGGGGCGACGGCTACACCTTC
TRBV7-2,TRBJ1-5,-,-,CASSLGQGGFQPQHF,TGTGCCAGCAGCTTAGGACAAGGAGGGTTCCAGCCCCAGCATTTT
TRBV12-5,TRBJ2-7,-,TRBD2,CASGPTNSGGSYEQYF,TGTGCTAGTGGCCCGACTAATAGCGGGGGATCCTACGAGCAGTACTTC
TRBV10-3,TRBJ1-4,few,TRBD1,CAITKNRGEEATNEKLFF,TGTGCCATCACTAAAAACAGGGGCGAAGAAGCAACTAATGAAAAACTGTTTTTT
TRBV7-3,TRBJ1-1,-,-,CASSLIAGLTEAFF,TGTGCCAGCAGCTTAATTGCAGGGCTCACTGAAGCTTTCTTT
TRBV12-5,TRBJ2-3,-,TRBD2,CASGPGLAAFMQYF,TGTGCTAGTGGCCCGGGACTAGCCGCCTTTATGCAGTATTTT
TRBV29-1,TRBJ2-7,-,-,CSSTAGHEQYF,TGCAGCTCCACAGCGGGCCACGAGCAGTACTTC
TRBV7-3,TRBJ1-1,-,TRBD1,CASSFRDRATEAFF,TGTGCCAGCAGCTTCCGGGACAGGGCCACTGAAGCTTTCTTT
TRBV30,TRBJ2-2,-,-,CAWSVPGTGELFF,TGTGCCTGGAGTGTTCCAGGCACCGGGGAGCTGTTTTTT
TRBV18,TRBJ2-2,-,-,CASSSAQTNTGELFF,TGTGCCAGCTCGTCGGCACAGACGAACACCGGGGAGCTGTTTTTT
TRBV7-8,TRBJ2-7,-,TRBD2,CASSFTSGGASSYEQYF,TGTGCCAGCAGCTTCACTAGCGGGGGGGCTAGCTCCTACGAGCAGTACTTC
TRBV5-1,TRBJ2-3,-,TRBD2,CASSPNGLAETDTQYF,TGCGCCAGCAGCCCTAATGGACTAGCGGAGACAGATACGCAGTATTTT
TRBV5-1,TRBJ2-7,-,TRBD2,CASSPRGLAGDPYEQYF,TGCGCCAGCAGCCCCCGGGGACTAGCGGGGGATCCCTACGAGCAGTACTTC
TRBV4-1,TRBJ2-5,-,TRBD2,CASSQVGPWGGETQYF,TGCGCCAGCAGCCAAGTAGGACCCTGGGGGGGAGAGACCCAGTACTTC
TRBV2,TRBJ1-2,-,-,CASRTNDGPGSYYGYTF,TGTGCCAGCAGGACAAATGACGGGCCGGGATCTTATTATGGCTACACCTTC
TRBV29-1,TRBJ2-6,-,TRBD1,CSVGPGTGTGANVLTF,TGCAGCGTGGGTCCCGGGACAGGGACGGGGGCCAACGTCCTGACTTTC
TRBV5-1,TRBJ2-1,-,-,CASSLIGQGSYNEQFF,TGCGCCAGCAGCTTGATCGGGCAGGGTTCCTACAATGAGCAGTTCTTC
TRBV2,TRBJ1-5,few,-,CASSVPIGGNSNQPQHF,TGTGCCAGCAGTGTCCCTATAGGAGGGAATAGCAATCAGCCCCAGCATTTT
TRBV5-1,TRBJ2-1,-,TRBD2,CAIPGGGNEQFF,TGCGCCATCCCCGGGGGGGGGAATGAGCAGTTCTTC
TRBV20-1,TRBJ2-7,-,TRBD1,CSASSGDRWVEQYF,TGCAGTGCTAGTTCGGGGGACAGGTGGGTCGAGCAGTACTTC